Each of the 9 T cell receptor beta chains below was sequenced from the same sample in a study of low-dose radiotherapy and immunotherapy resistance in tumors. Time point reported: before trial treatment. First-strand cDNA used TRAV- and TRBV-specific primers, covering alpha and beta chains. It was with a constant-region primer and a V-primer adapter that TCRs were amplified over around 19 PCR cycles. TCRdb analysed the reads with MiXCR anew, one entry per CDR3 protein. The sample yields tens of thousands of distinct CDR3 sequences, under 9.5% seen once. The material was PBMCs, obtained before treatment. These receptors were collected from a male donor with prostate cancer.

This clonotype occurred many times. The V and J genes are TRBV29-1 and TRBJ2-3, with 9 bases that match TRBD1. The CDR3 length is 14 residues. J lost 3 bases, V lost 7 bases, and 8 bases had no gene match. Per the germline V gene, CDR1 is SQVTM and CDR2 is ANQGSEA. For the CDR3, the DNA is TGCAGCGCCCCGACAGGGGGAGTAACAGATACGCAGTATTTT. Its translation is CSAPTGGVTDTQYF.

Notes on this clonotype: This is likely an artifact of a read error, given a far larger clone one base away. DNA for the CDR3: TGTGCCAGCAGTTCCCTGGTGGGAGCACAGTACTTC. Translated, it gives CASSSLVGAQYF. This chain links TRBV12-3 or TRBV12-4 with TRBJ2-4, with a possible D match to TRBD2 (5 bases). The CDR3 length is 12 residues. V dropped 4 bases and J dropped 13 bases, with 14 bases sitting between them.

As to this clonotype: Just one base apart from a much larger clone, this may be a read error. The chain combines TRBV7-9 with TRBJ2-1, with 9 bases fitting TRBD2. The germline gives CDR1 SEHNR, CDR2 FQNEAQ (reference sequence). This CDR3 spans 18 amino acids. CDR3 coding DNA: TGTGCCAGCAGCTCGATGTCTTTGCGGGAGGGCATGTACATTGAGCAGTTCTTC. Translation gives CASSSMSLREGMYIEQFF.

Many counts were recorded for this clonotype. The V call is TRBV27, the J call TRBJ2-7; TRBD1 agrees at 9 bases. The germline gives CDR1 MNHEY, CDR2 SMNVEV (reference sequence). The CDR3 contains 15 residues. V was clipped by 5 bases and J by 4 bases; unmatched bases: 9. The CDR3: CASSPGGQGLYEQYF. CDR3 in DNA: TGTGCCAGCAGTCCTGGGGGACAGGGATTATACGAGCAGTACTTC.

With respect to this clonotype: A far larger clone is only one base removed, so a read error is likely. The chain links TRBV28 to TRBJ2-1, with TRBD2 matching over 7 bases. This CDR3 is 11 amino acids long. With 6 bases clipped from V and 10 bases from J, the junction kept 3 bases outside the gene matches. Germline V gene sequence: CDR1 MDHEN, CDR2 SYDVKM. The CDR3 nucleotides are TGTGCCAGCAGATGGGGGGGGGAGCAGTTCTTC. As protein: CASRWGGEQFF.

This clonotype was observed many times. The genes are TRBV28 and TRBJ2-5; TRBD1 might be the D (5 bases). Trimming stripped 2 bases from V and 6 bases from J, with 10 bases between. This CDR3 comprises 13 residues. Germline V gene data show CDR1 as MDHEN and CDR2 as SYDVKM. DNA of the CDR3: TGTGCCAGCAGTTTAGGGGCAGGGCAGACCCAGTACTTC. Translating gives CASSLGAGQTQYF. The full variable domain, in which reference TRBV28 and TRBJ2-5 provide the parts outside the CDR3, is DVKVTQSSRYLVKRTGEKVFLECVQDMDHENMFWYRQDPGLGLRLIYFSYDVKMKEKGDIPEGYSVSREKKERFSLILESASTNQTSMYLCASSLGAGQTQYFGPGTRLLVL.

In the case of this clonotype: A far larger clone differs by one base, so this is likely a read error. The chain couples TRBV20-1 to TRBJ2-5; 10 bases map to TRBD2. Losses at the gene ends were 0 bases for V and 11 bases for J; bases not matched to a gene: 9. Germline lookup yields CDR1 DFQATT and CDR2 SNEGSKA (reference sequence). The CDR3 loop spans 14 amino acids. The CDR3 sequence: CSARDTSGKVGQYF. As DNA, the CDR3 is TGCAGTGCTAGAGATACTAGCGGGAAGGTGGGGCAGTACTTC.

This clonotype was observed at least ten times. The chain employs TRBV18 and TRBJ2-2; D might be TRBD1 or TRBD2, each matching 5 bases. Per germline, CDR1 KGHSH and CDR2 LQKENI. The CDR3 sequence is 16 residues long. V lost 3 bases and J 1 base, leaving 12 bases between the germline ends. This CDR3 is CASSPNGGGNTGELFF. In DNA, the CDR3 is TGTGCCAGCTCACCGAACGGTGGGGGGAACACCGGGGAGCTGTTTTTT.

This clonotype was recorded many times. V is TRBV29-1 and J is TRBJ1-4; D gene unclear. The V end was cut by 3 bases, the J end by 2 bases, with 10 bases between. In germline, CDR1 is SQVTM, CDR2 ANQGSEA. This CDR3 has 14 amino acids. The CDR3 spells CSVDPGSTNEKLFF. CDR3 sequence (DNA): TGCAGCGTTGACCCGGGGAGCACTAATGAAAAACTGTTTTTT. Based on the CDR3 plus reference TRBV29-1 and TRBJ1-4, the full variable domain is SAVISQKPSRDICQRGTSLTIQCQVDSQVTMMFWYRQQPGQSLTLIATANQGSEATYESGFVIDKFPISRPNLTFSTLTVSNMSPEDSSIYLCSVDPGSTNEKLFFGSGTQLSVL.